The T cell receptor beta chain described here comes from a study of human T cells and chemical hapten exposure. About the study: Each patch test put 0.01% DPC on the upper back, and results were read at 6 days. Study-level results: Following DPC sensitization, TCRs present above 1 in 1000 frequency showed no change.

It was the library that attached unique molecular identifiers to individual cDNA molecules. From the RACE reads, TCRdb called clonotypes with MiXCR, one entry per CDR3 protein. Of roughly 380,000 distinct CDR3 sequences in the sample, about 6.3% were seen once. Trimming took off 8 bases at V and 8 bases at J, with 18 bases between the two ends. The CDR3 has 13 residues. CDR1 is WSHSY and CDR2 is SAAADI in the germline V gene. The time point is: patch test 2, 6 weeks after DPC sensitization. Treatment given: therapeutic diphenylcyclopropenone sensitization with weekly scalp DPC. Blood sampling preceded each patch test application. This clonotype has at least ten counts. The target antigen is unknown.

The sequencing used whole blood, collected in connection with sensitization to the hapten diphenylcyclopropenone (DPC). The chain joins TRBV10-2 to TRBJ1-2; D uncertain. This clonotype originated in a woman under 30 with alopecia areata. Some clones in this sample may be carry-over from other donors' samples. The CDR3 nucleotides read TGCGCCAGCGCCGTGGAGGATTCGGGCGGCTACACCTTC. Its protein is CASAVEDSGGYTF.